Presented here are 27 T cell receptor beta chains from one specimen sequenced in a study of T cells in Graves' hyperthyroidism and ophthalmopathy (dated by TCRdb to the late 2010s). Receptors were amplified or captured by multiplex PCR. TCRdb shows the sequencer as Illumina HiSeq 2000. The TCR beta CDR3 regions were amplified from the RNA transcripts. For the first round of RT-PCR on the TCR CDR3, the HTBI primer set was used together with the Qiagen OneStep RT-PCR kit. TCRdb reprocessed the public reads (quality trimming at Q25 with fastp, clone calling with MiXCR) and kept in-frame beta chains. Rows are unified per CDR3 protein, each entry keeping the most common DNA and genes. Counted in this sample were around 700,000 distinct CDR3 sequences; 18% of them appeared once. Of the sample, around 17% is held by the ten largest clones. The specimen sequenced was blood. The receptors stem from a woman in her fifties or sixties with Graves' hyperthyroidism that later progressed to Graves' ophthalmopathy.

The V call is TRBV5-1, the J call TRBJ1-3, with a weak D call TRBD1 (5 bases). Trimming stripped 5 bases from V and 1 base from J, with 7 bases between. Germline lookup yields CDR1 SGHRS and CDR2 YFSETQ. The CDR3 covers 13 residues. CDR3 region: CASRGGSGNTIYF. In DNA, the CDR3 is TGCGCCAGCAGGGGGGGTTCTGGAAACACCATATATTTT.

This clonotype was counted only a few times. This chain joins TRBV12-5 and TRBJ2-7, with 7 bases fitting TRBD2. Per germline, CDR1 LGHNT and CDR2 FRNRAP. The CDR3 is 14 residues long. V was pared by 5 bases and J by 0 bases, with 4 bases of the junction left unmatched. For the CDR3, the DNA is TGTGCTAGTGGTGACGGGAGGTACTCCTACGAGCAGTACTTC. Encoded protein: CASGDGRYSYEQYF. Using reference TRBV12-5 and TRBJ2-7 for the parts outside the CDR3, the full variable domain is DARVTQTPRHKVTEMGQEVTMRCQPILGHNTVFWYRQTMMQGLELLAYFRNRAPLDDSGMPKDRFSAEMPDATLATLKIQPSEPRDSAVYFCASGDGRYSYEQYFGPGTRLTVT.

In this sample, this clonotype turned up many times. The CDR3 nucleotides are TGTGCCAGCAGCTTTGACTGGACAGGAGTAGCTTTCTTT. This codes for CASSFDWTGVAFF. V is TRBV7-2 and J is TRBJ1-1, with 7 bases identical to TRBD1. Germline CDR1 is SGHTA and CDR2 is FQGNSA. The CDR3 length is 13 residues. Trimming took 3 bases from V and 10 from J; bases not matched to a gene: 8. Full variable domain (outside the CDR3, taken from reference TRBV7-2 and TRBJ1-1): GAGVSQSPSNKVTEKGKDVELRCDPISGHTALYWYRQSLGQGLEFLIYFQGNSAPDKSGLPSDRFSAERTGGSVSTLTIQRTQQEDSAVYLCASSFDWTGVAFFGQGTRLTVV.

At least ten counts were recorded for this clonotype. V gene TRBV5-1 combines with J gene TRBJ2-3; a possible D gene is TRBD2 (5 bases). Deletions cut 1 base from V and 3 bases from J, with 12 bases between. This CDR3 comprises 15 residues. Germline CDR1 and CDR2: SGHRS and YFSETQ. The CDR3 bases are TGCGCCAGCAGCTTGCTTGAGGGAAGTACAGATACGCAGTATTTT. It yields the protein CASSLLEGSTDTQYF.

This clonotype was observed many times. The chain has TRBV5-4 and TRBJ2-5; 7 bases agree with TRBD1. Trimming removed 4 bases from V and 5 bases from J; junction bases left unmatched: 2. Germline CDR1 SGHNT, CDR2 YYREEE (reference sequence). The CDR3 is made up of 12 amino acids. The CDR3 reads CASSVGQETQYF. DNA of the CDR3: TGTGCCAGCAGCGTGGGACAGGAGACCCAGTACTTC.

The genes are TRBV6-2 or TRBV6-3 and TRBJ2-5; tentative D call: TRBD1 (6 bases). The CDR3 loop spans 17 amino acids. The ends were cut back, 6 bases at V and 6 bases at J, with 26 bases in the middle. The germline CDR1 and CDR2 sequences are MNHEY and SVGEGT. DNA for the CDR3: TGTGCCAGCAGGGTGCCGGATAAAACAGGGTTTGGAAAGACCCAGTACTTC. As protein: CASRVPDKTGFGKTQYF.

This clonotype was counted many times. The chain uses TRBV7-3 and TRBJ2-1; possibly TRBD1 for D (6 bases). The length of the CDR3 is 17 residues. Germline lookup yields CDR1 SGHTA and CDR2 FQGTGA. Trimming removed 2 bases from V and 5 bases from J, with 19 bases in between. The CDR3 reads CASSLGSGAGQDNEQFF. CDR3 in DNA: TGTGCCAGCAGCTTAGGTTCAGGGGCAGGGCAGGACAATGAGCAGTTCTTC.

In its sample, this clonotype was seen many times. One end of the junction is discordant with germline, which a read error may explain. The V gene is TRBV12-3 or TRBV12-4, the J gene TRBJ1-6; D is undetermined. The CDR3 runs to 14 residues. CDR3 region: CASTGPTYSSPLHF. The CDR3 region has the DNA TGTGCCAGCACCGGACCGACCTATAGTTCACCCCTCCACTTT.

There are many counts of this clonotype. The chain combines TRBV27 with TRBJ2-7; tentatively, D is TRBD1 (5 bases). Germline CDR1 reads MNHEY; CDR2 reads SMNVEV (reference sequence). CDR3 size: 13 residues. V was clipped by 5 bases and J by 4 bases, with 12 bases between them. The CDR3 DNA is TGTGCCAGCAGTACGACAGACAGTTACGAGCAGTACTTC. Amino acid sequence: CASSTTDSYEQYF.

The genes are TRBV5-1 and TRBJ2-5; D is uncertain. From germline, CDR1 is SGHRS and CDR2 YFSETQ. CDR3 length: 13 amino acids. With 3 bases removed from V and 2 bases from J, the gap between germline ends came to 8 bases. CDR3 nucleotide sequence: TGCGCCAGCAGCTCTCAGGCTCAAGAGACCCAGTACTTC. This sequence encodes CASSSQAQETQYF.

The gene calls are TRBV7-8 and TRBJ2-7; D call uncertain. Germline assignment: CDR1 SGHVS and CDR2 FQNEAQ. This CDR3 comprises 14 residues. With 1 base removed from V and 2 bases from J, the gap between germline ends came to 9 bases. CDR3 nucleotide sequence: TGTGCCAGCAGCTTAGATGAGGCAGCCTACGAGCAGTACTTC. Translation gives CASSLDEAAYEQYF.

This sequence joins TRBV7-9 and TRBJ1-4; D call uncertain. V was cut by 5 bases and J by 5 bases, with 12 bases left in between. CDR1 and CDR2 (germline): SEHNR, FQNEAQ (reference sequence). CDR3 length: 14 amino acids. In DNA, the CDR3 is TGTGCCAGCAGCCCCTACCCTTCCAATGAAAAACTGTTTTTT. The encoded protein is CASSPYPSNEKLFF.

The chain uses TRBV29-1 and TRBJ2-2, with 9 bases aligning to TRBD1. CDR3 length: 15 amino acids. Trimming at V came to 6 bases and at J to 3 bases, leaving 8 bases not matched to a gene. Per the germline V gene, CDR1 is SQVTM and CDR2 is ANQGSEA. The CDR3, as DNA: TGCAGCGTGCCCCGACAGGGGGAATACACCGGGGAGCTGTTTTTT. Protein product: CSVPRQGEYTGELFF.

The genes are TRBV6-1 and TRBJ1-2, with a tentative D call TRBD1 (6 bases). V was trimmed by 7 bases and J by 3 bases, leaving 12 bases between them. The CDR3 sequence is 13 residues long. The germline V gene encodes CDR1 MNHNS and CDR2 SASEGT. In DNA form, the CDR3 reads TGTGCCAGCACCTTGGGGGCAGACTATGGCTACACCTTC. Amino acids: CASTLGADYGYTF.

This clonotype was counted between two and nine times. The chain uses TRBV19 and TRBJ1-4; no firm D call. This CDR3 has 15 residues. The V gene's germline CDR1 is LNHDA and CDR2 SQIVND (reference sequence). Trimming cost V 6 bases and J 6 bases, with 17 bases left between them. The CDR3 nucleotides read TGTGCCAGTAGGGGCTTGAGAAGCGAAGATGAAAAACTGTTTTTT. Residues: CASRGLRSEDEKLFF.

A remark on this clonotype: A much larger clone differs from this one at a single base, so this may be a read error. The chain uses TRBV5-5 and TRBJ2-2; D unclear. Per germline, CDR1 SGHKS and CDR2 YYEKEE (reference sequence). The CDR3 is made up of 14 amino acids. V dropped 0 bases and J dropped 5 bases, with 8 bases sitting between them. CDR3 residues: CASSLEVGTGELFF. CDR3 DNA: TGTGCCAGCAGCTTGGAGGTGGGAACCGGGGAGCTGTTTTTT.

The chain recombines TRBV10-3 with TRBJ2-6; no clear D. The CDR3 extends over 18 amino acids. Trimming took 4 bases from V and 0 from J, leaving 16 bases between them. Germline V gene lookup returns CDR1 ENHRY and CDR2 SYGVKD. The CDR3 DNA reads TGTGCCATCAGTGCAGAGTCCCGGACCGTCTCTGGGGCCAACGTCCTGACTTTC. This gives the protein CAISAESRTVSGANVLTF.

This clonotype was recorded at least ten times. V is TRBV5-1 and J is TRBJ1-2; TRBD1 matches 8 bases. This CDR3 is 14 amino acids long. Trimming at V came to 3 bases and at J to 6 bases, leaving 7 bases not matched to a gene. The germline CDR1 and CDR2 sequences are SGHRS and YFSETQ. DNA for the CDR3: TGCGCCAGCAGCTACGGACAGGGTGTTCATGGCTACACCTTC. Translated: CASSYGQGVHGYTF.

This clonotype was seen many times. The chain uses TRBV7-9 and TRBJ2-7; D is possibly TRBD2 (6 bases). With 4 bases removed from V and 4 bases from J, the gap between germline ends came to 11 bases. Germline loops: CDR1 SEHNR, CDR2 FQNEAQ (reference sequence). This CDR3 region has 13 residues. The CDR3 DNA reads TGTGCCAGCAGCTCCGGGGGACGGTACGAGCAGTACTTC. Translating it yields CASSSGGRYEQYF.

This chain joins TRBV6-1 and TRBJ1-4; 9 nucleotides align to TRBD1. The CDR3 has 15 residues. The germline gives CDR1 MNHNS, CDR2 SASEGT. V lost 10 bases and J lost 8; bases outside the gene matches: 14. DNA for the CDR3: TGTGCCAACAGCCAAGTACAGGGGGCGAACGAAAAACTGTTTTTT. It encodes CANSQVQGANEKLFF.

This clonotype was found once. CDR3 in amino acids: CASSLGLTGGETQYF. The CDR3 nucleotides read TGTGCCAGCAGCTTGGGGCTAACGGGGGGAGAGACCCAGTACTTC. The chain has TRBV5-4 and TRBJ2-5; 7 nucleotides agree with TRBD2. Germline V gene lookup returns CDR1 SGHNT and CDR2 YYREEE (reference sequence). V lost 0 bases, J lost 4 bases, and 6 bases stayed unmatched. This CDR3 has 15 residues.

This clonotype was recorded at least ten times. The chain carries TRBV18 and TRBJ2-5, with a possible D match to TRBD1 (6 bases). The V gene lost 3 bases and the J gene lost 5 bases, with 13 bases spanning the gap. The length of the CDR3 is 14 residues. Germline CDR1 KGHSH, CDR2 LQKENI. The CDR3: CASSPLQGRETQYF. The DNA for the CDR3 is TGTGCCAGCTCACCCCTACAGGGTCGGGAGACCCAGTACTTC.

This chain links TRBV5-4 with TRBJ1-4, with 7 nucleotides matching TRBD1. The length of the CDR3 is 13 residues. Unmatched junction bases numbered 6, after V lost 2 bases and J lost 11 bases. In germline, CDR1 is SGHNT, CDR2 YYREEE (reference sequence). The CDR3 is CASSFTSTGKLFF. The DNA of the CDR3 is TGTGCCAGCAGCTTCACCTCGACAGGGAAACTGTTTTTT.

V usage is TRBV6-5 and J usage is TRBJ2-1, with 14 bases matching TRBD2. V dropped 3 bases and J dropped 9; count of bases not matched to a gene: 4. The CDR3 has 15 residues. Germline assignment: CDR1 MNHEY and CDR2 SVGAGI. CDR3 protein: CASSYSTSGGAEQFF. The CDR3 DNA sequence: TGTGCCAGCAGTTATTCGACTAGCGGGGGGGCTGAGCAGTTCTTC.

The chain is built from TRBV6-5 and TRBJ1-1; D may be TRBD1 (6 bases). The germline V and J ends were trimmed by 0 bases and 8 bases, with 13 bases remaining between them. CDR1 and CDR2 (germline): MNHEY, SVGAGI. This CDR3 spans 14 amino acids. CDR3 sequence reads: CASSYSGAGKEAFF. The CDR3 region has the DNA TGTGCCAGCAGTTACTCGGGGGCAGGGAAAGAAGCTTTCTTT.

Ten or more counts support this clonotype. The CDR3 loop reads CASSDRPLYGYTF. Written as DNA, the CDR3 is TGTGCCAGCAGTGACAGGCCGCTATATGGCTACACCTTC. The gene calls are TRBV2 and TRBJ1-2; D not resolved. V gave up 3 bases and J gave up 5 bases, with 10 bases separating them. The V gene's germline CDR1 is SNHLY and CDR2 FYNNEI. The CDR3 is made up of 13 amino acids.

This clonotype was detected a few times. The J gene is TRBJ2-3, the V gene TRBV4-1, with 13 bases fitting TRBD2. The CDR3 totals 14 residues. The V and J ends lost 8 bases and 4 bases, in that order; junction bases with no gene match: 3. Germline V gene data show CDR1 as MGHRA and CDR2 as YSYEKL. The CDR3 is CASATSGGPDTQYF. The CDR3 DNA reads TGCGCCAGCGCGACTAGCGGGGGGCCAGATACGCAGTATTTT.